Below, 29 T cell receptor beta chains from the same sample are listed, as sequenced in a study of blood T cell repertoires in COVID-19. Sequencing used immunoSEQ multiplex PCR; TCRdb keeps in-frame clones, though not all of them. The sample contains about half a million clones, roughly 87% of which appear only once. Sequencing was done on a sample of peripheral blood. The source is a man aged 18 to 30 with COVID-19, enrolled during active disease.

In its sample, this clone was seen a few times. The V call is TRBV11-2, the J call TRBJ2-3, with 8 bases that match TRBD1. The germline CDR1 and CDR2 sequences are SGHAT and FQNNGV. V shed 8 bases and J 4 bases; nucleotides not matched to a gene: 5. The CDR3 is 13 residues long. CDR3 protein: CASGQTGADTQYF. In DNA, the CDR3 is TGTGCCAGCGGACAGACAGGGGCAGATACGCAGTATTTT.

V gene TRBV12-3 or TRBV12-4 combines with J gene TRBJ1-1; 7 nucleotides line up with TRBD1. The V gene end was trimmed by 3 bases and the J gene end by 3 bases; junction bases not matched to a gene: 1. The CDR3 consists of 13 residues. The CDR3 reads CASSFQGDTEAFF. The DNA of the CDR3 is TGTGCCAGCAGTTTCCAGGGGGACACTGAAGCTTTCTTT.

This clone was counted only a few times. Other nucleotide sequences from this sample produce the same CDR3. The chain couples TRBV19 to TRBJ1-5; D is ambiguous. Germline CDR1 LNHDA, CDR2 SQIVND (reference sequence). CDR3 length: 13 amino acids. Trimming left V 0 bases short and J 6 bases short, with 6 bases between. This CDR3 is CASSIDRGQPQHF. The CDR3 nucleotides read TGTGCCAGTAGTATAGATCGGGGTCAGCCCCAGCATTTT.

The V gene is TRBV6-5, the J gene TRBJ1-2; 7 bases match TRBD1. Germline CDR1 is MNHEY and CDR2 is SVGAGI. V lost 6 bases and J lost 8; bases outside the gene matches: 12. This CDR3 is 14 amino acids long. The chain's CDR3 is CASRETGPPRGYTF. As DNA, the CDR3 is TGTGCCAGCAGGGAGACAGGGCCGCCGCGGGGCTACACCTTC.

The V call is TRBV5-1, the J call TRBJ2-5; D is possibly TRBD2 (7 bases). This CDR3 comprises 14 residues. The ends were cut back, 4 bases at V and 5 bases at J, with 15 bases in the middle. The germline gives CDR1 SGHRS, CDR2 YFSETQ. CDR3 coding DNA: TGCGCCAGCAGCCCGGGGGGCGGGGGCGAGACCCAGTACTTC. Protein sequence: CASSPGGGGETQYF. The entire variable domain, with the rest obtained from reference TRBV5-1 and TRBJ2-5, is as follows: KAGVTQTPRYLIKTRGQQVTLSCSPISGHRSVSWYQQTPGQGLQFLFEYFSETQRNKGNFPGRFSGRQFSNSRSEMNVSTLELGDSALYLCASSPGGGGETQYFGPGTRLLVL.

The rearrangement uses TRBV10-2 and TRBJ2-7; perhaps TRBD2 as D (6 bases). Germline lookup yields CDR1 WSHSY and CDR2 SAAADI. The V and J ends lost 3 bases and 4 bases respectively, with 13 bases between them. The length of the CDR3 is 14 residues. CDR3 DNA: TGCGCCAGCAGTGACTTTAGCGGATTATACGAGCAGTACTTC. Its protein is CASSDFSGLYEQYF.

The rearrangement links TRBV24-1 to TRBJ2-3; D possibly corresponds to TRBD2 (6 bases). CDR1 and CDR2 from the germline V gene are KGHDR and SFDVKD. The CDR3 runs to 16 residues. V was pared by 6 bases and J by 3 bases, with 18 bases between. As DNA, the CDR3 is TGTGCCACCAGTCCCTTCGGAGGGGAAGAAACAGATACGCAGTATTTT. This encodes CATSPFGGEETDTQYF.

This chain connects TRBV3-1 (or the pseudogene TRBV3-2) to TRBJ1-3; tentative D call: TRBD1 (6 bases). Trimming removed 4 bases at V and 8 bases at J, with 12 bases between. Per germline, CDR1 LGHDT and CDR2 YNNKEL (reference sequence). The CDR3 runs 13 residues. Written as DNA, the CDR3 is TGTGCCAGCAGCCCTCTGGGGGCATACACCATATATTTT. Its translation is CASSPLGAYTIYF.

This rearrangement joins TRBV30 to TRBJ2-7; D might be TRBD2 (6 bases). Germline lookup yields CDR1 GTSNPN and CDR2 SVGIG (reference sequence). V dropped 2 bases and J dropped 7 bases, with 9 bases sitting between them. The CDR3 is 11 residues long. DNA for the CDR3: TGTGCCTGGAGTAGGGCGGGGGAGCAGTACTTC. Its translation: CAWSRAGEQYF.

The CDR3 DNA is TGTGCCAGCAGCTCCCCTAAGGGGGGAGGGAAGGGTGAGCAGTTCTTC. Protein product: CASSSPKGGGKGEQFF. This sequence joins TRBV7-9 and TRBJ2-1; D is perhaps TRBD2 (7 bases). The V and J ends lost 4 bases and 9 bases respectively, with 22 bases between them. The CDR3 length is 16 residues. Germline V CDR1 and CDR2: SEHNR, FQNEAQ (reference sequence). Full variable domain (missing parts from reference TRBV7-9 and TRBJ2-1): DTGVSQNPRHKITKRGQNVTFRCDPISEHNRLYWYRQTLGQGPEFLTYFQNEAQLEKSRLLSDRFSAERPKGSFSTLEIQRTEQGDSAMYLCASSSPKGGGKGEQFFGPGTRLTVL.

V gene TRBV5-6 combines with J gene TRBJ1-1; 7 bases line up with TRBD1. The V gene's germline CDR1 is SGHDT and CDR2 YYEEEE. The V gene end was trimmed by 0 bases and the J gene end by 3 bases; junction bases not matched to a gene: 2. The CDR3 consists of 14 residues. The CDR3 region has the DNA TGTGCCAGCAGCTTGGCCAGGGGGTACACTGAAGCTTTCTTT. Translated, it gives CASSLARGYTEAFF.

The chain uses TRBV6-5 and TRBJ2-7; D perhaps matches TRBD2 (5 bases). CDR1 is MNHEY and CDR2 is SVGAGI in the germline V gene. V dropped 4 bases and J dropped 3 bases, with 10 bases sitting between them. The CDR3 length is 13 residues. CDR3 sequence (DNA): TGTGCCAGCAGTTCTGCGGGCTTCTACGAGCAGTACTTC. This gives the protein CASSSAGFYEQYF.

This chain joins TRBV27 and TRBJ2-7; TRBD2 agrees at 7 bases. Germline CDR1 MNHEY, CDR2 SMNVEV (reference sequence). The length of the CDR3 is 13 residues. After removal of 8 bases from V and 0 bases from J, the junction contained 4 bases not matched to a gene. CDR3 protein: CASGRGFSYEQYF. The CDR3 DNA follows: TGTGCCAGCGGGAGGGGTTTCTCCTACGAGCAGTACTTC.

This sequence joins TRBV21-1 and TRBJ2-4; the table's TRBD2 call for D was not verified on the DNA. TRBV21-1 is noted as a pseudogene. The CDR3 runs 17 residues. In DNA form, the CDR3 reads TGTGCCAGCAGCAAAGATGCAGGGAGGAGGGCCAAAAACATTCAGTACTTC. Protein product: CASSKDAGRRAKNIQYF.

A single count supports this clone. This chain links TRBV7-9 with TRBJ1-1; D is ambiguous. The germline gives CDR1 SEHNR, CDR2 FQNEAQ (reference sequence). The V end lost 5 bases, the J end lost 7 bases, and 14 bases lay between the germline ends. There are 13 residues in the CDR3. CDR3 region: CASSPPGFGEAFF. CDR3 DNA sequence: TGTGCCAGCAGCCCCCCCGGGTTTGGTGAAGCTTTCTTT.

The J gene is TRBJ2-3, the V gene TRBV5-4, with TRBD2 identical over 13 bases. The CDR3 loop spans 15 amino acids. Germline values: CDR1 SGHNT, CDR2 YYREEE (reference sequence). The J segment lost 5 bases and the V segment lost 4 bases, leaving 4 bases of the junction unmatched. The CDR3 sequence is CASSPGLAGRDTQYF. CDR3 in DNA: TGTGCCAGCAGCCCGGGACTAGCGGGACGAGATACGCAGTATTTT.

CDR3 nucleotide sequence: TGTGCCAGCAGATTAACAGGGGTGGACTACGAGCAGTACTTC. Its protein product is CASRLTGVDYEQYF. This chain connects TRBV2 to TRBJ2-7; 7 bases line up with TRBD1. V lost 6 bases to trimming and J lost 3 bases; unmatched junction nucleotides: 8. Germline loops: CDR1 SNHLY, CDR2 FYNNEI. The length of the CDR3 is 14 residues.

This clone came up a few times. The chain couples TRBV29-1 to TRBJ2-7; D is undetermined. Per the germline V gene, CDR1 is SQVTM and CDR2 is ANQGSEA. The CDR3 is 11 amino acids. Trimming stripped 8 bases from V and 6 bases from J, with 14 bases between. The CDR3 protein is CSHDEGGEQYF. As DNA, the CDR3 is TGCAGCCACGACGAAGGCGGCGAGCAGTACTTC.

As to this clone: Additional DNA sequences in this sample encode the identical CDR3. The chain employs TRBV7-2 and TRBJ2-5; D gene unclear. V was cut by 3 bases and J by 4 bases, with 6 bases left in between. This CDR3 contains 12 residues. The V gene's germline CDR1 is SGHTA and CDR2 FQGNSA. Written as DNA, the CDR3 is TGTGCCAGCAGCTTTTCGCGAGAGACCCAGTACTTC. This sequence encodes CASSFSRETQYF. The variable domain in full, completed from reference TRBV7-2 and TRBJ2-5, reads GAGVSQSPSNKVTEKGKDVELRCDPISGHTALYWYRQSLGQGLEFLIYFQGNSAPDKSGLPSDRFSAERTGGSVSTLTIQRTQQEDSAVYLCASSFSRETQYFGPGTRLLVL.

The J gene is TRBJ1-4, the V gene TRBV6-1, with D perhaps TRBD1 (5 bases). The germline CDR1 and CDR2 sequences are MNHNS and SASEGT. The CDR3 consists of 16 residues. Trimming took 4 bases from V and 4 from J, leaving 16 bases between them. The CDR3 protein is CASSAQPQGSNEKLFF. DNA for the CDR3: TGTGCCAGCAGTGCGCAACCTCAGGGTAGTAATGAAAAACTGTTTTTT.

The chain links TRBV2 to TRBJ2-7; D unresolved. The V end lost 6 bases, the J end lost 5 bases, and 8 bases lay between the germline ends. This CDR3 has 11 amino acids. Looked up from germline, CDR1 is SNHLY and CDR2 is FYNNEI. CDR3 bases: TGTGCCAGCAGCAGTTATAACGAGCAGTACTTC. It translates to CASSSYNEQYF.

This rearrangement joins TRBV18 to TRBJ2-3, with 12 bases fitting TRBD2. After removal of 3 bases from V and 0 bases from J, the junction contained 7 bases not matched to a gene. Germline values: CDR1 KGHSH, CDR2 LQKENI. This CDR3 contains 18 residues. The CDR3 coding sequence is TGTGCCAGCTCACCCCTCCGACTAGCGGGGGATAGCACAGATACGCAGTATTTT. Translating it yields CASSPLRLAGDSTDTQYF.

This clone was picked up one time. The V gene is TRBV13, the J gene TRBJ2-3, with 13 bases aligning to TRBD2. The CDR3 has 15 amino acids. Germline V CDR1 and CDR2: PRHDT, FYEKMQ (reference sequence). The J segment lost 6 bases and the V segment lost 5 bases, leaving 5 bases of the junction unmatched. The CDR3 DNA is TGTGCCAGCAGCACTAGCGGGAGGGGATCGGATACGCAGTATTTT. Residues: CASSTSGRGSDTQYF.

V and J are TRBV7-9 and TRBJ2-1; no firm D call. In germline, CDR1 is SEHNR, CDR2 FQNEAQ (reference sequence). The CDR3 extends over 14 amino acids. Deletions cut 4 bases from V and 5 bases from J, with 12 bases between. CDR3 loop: CASSYSRLDNEQFF. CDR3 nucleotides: TGTGCCAGCAGCTACTCCAGACTGGACAATGAGCAGTTCTTC. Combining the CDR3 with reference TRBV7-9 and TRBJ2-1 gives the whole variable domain DTGVSQNPRHKITKRGQNVTFRCDPISEHNRLYWYRQTLGQGPEFLTYFQNEAQLEKSRLLSDRFSAERPKGSFSTLEIQRTEQGDSAMYLCASSYSRLDNEQFFGPGTRLTVL.

The CDR3 reads CATGGVWGETQYF. The CDR3 region has the DNA TGTGCCACCGGCGGGGTTTGGGGAGAGACCCAGTACTTC. V gene TRBV27 combines with J gene TRBJ2-5; TRBD2 might be the D (6 bases). Germline CDR1 MNHEY, CDR2 SMNVEV (reference sequence). V lost 10 bases, J lost 4 bases, and 16 bases lay in between. CDR3 size: 13 residues.

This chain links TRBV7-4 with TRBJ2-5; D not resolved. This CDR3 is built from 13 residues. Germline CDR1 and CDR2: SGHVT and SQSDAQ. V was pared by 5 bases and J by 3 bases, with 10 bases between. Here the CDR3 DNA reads TGTGCCAGCAGCGCTCACTCGGAAGAGACCCAGTACTTC. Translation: CASSAHSEETQYF.

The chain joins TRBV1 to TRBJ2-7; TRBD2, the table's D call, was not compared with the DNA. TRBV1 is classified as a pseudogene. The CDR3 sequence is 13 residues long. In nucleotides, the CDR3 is TGCACCAGCAGCCAAGAGCGGGCTTATGAGCAGTACTTC. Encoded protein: CTSSQERAYEQYF.

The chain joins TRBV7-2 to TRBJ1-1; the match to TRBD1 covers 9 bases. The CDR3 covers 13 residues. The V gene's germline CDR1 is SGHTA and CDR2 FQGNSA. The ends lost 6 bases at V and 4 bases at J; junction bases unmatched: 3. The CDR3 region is CASRLTGGTEAFF. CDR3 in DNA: TGTGCCAGCAGGTTGACAGGGGGCACTGAAGCTTTCTTT.

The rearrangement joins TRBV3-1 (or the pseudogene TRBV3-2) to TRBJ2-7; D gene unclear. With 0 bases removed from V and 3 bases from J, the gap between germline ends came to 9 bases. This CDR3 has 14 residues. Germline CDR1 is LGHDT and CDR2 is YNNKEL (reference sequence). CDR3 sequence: CASSQDKQIYEQYF. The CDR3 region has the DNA TGTGCCAGCAGCCAAGATAAACAGATCTACGAGCAGTACTTC.